Given below is one T cell receptor (beta chain) in context. Its antigen is currently unknown. Treatment in this sample: roughly 11-day PBMC culture with coronavirus spike peptide pools or control peptides (ViraFEST assay). Expanded clonotypes were found by TCR sequencing after peptide-pool stimulation (ViraFEST). These data are taken from a study of vaccination and CD4 T cells after COVID-19. Study details: A vaccine, either BNT162b2 or mRNA-1273, was given to participants in two doses.

At the Johns Hopkins FTIC core, DNA taken from cultured CD4+ T cells was sequenced by way of the Oncomine TCR Beta short-read assay. From the PCR reads, TCRdb called clonotypes with MiXCR, one entry per CDR3 protein. The sample carries approximately 15,000 distinct CDR3 sequences, 40% to 65% recorded once. Trimming took 4 bases from V and 7 from J, leaving 13 bases between them. Germline assignment: CDR1 GTSNPN and CDR2 SVGIG (reference sequence). There are 12 residues in the CDR3. Findings and caveats of the study: Reactive clonotype counts went from median about 20 after infection to 35 to 40 after vaccination, nonsignificantly. It was observed that, in convalescent patients, a median about 90% of reactive clones arose only post-vaccination.

The chain couples TRBV30 to TRBJ1-1; D gene unclear. The TCR was taken from a human donor who had recovered from COVID-19. The sequencing here drew on CD4+ T cells from blood, cultured in vitro, taken before SARS-CoV-2 vaccination. This chain's CDR3 is CAWNTGGDEAFF. The CDR3 coding sequence is TGTGCCTGGAACACCGGTGGGGATGAAGCTTTCTTT.